What follows are 25 T cell receptor beta chains derived from one specimen sequenced in a study of OX40 agonist ivuxolimab in advanced cancers. Produced via immunoSEQ multiplex PCR; TCRdb's table is partial and in-frame only. Seen here are 78,000 or so clones, roughly nine tenths observed once, and the top ten hold approximately 3%. Sequencing used CD4+ or CD8+ T cells sorted from blood, obtained in a trial of the OX40 agonist ivuxolimab. The receptors derive from an adult with an advanced solid tumor such as melanoma, head and neck, liver or kidney cancer.

This clone was seen once. This sequence joins TRBV7-2 and TRBJ1-2; tentatively, D is TRBD1 (5 bases). The CDR3 spans 14 residues. CDR1 is SGHTA, CDR2 FQGNSA, per germline. Between the trimmed V and J ends, which lost 1 base and 4 bases, there was a span of 10 bases. The CDR3 is CASSLVSGSYGYTF. The CDR3 nucleotides read TGTGCCAGCAGCTTAGTATCAGGGAGCTATGGCTACACCTTC. The complete variable domain, with remaining parts taken from reference TRBV7-2 and TRBJ1-2, reads GAGVSQSPSNKVTEKGKDVELRCDPISGHTALYWYRQSLGQGLEFLIYFQGNSAPDKSGLPSDRFSAERTGGSVSTLTIQRTQQEDSAVYLCASSLVSGSYGYTFGSGTRLTVV.

The V gene is TRBV4-2, the J gene TRBJ2-5; D possibly uses TRBD1 or TRBD2 (5 bases each). The CDR3 totals 16 residues. The germline V gene has CDR1 LGHNA and CDR2 YNFKEQ. V lost 1 base and J lost 4, with 16 bases in between. The CDR3 region has the DNA TGTGCCAGCAGCCAAGCTGGAGAGGGGTATGGAGAGACCCAGTACTTC. Translating it yields CASSQAGEGYGETQYF.

The chain uses TRBV18 and TRBJ1-6; D is perhaps TRBD1 (6 bases). The CDR3 extends over 16 amino acids. Germline loops: CDR1 KGHSH, CDR2 LQKENI. V shed 6 bases and J shed 7 bases, with 19 bases lying between them. The CDR3: CASSPVSGALNSPLHF. CDR3 coding DNA: TGTGCCAGCTCCCCAGTATCGGGGGCACTAAATTCACCCCTCCACTTT.

The rearrangement uses TRBV2 and TRBJ2-2; D remains unclear. CDR1 is SNHLY and CDR2 is FYNNEI in the germline V gene. The V end was cut by 3 bases, the J end by 1 base, with 9 bases between. The CDR3 covers 15 residues. CDR3 DNA: TGTGCCAGCAGTGATGATCACTTGAACACCGGGGAGCTGTTTTTT. Translating it yields CASSDDHLNTGELFF.

This chain connects TRBV21-1 to TRBJ2-1; TRBD2 is taken as the D call from the table, unchecked against the DNA. TRBV21-1 constitutes a pseudogene. The CDR3 has 19 amino acids. CDR3 DNA: TGTGCCAGCAGCCCCCGCGGGGACCGGACTAGCGGGAGTTACAATGAGCAGTTCTTC. This encodes CASSPRGDRTSGSYNEQFF.

The chain couples TRBV19 to TRBJ1-2; D is unclear. CDR3 length equals 12 residues. Germline loops: CDR1 LNHDA, CDR2 SQIVND (reference sequence). The germline V and J ends were trimmed by 11 bases and 0 bases, with 10 bases remaining between them. The CDR3 DNA sequence: TGTGCCGGATATACGACTAACTATGGCTACACCTTC. Translation: CAGYTTNYGYTF.

The chain carries TRBV9 and TRBJ2-3, with D hard to call. The CDR3 extends over 14 amino acids. V shed 0 bases and J shed 3 bases, with 8 bases lying between them. Germline assignment: CDR1 SGDLS and CDR2 YYNGEE. As DNA, the CDR3 is TGTGCCAGCAGCGTAGACCTAGGAACAGATACGCAGTATTTT. Translated: CASSVDLGTDTQYF.

The chain joins TRBV28 to TRBJ1-1; D is uncertain. The V and J ends lost 10 bases and 8 bases respectively, with 14 bases between them. Germline assignment: CDR1 MDHEN and CDR2 SYDVKM. This CDR3 is built from 11 residues. The CDR3: CATGPAAEAFF. As DNA, the CDR3 is TGTGCCACTGGGCCTGCGGCCGAAGCTTTCTTT.

In this sample, this clone turned up once. The chain carries TRBV5-6 and TRBJ2-7; D remains unclear. The CDR3 runs to 17 residues. Germline values: CDR1 SGHDT, CDR2 YYEEEE. V lost 0 bases to trimming and J lost 2 bases, with 18 bases between them. The CDR3 sequence is CASSLDSFGLIPYEQYF. The CDR3 bases are TGTGCCAGCAGCTTGGACAGTTTCGGGTTAATTCCCTACGAGCAGTACTTC.

Only one count was recorded for this clone. This sequence joins TRBV2 and TRBJ1-2; the D gene is possibly TRBD1 (6 bases). Germline V CDR1 and CDR2: SNHLY, FYNNEI. The V and J ends lost 4 bases and 2 bases respectively, with 11 bases between them. This CDR3 comprises 14 residues. CDR3 residues: CASSATGRNYGYTF. CDR3 bases: TGTGCCAGCAGTGCTACAGGGCGGAACTATGGCTACACCTTC.

The chain carries TRBV27 and TRBJ1-2; weak D call: TRBD1 (5 bases). V was shortened by 7 bases and J by 8 bases, with 23 bases between the two germline ends. Looked up from germline, CDR1 is MNHEY and CDR2 is SMNVEV (reference sequence). The CDR3 spans 15 residues. In DNA form, the CDR3 reads TGTGCCAGCACCACCACCCGGGGCGCCTCTGAGGGCTACACCTTC. It yields the protein CASTTTRGASEGYTF.

The gene calls are TRBV18 and TRBJ1-1, with 7 bases identical to TRBD1. CDR1 and CDR2 from the germline V gene are KGHSH and LQKENI. The CDR3 consists of 13 residues. V lost 4 bases and J lost 5; bases outside the gene matches: 4. CDR3 bases: TGTGCCAGCTCACGGGACAGCGGGACTGAAGCTTTCTTT. As protein: CASSRDSGTEAFF.

This clone was seen a handful of times. The chain carries TRBV27 and TRBJ1-6; no definite D call. The germline V gene encodes CDR1 MNHEY and CDR2 SMNVEV (reference sequence). The CDR3 contains 16 residues. The V gene lost 4 bases and the J gene lost 7 bases, with 17 bases spanning the gap. CDR3 residues: CASSSSTRERNSPLHF. The CDR3 bases are TGTGCCAGCAGTTCCTCGACAAGGGAGAGGAATTCACCCCTCCACTTT.

The chain couples TRBV5-6 to TRBJ1-5; no definite D call. V was cut by 0 bases and J by 7 bases, with 5 bases left in between. Germline values: CDR1 SGHDT, CDR2 YYEEEE. This CDR3 region has 12 residues. The CDR3 reads CASSLDDQPQHF. The CDR3 DNA sequence: TGTGCCAGCAGCTTGGACGACCAGCCCCAGCATTTT. Full variable domain (outside the CDR3, taken from reference TRBV5-6 and TRBJ1-5): DAGVTQSPTHLIKTRGQQVTLRCSPKSGHDTVSWYQQALGQGPQFIFQYYEEEERQRGNFPDRFSGHQFPNYSSELNVNALLLGDSALYLCASSLDDQPQHFGDGTRLSIL.

This clone came up a few times. The chain is built from TRBV2 and TRBJ1-2; a weak D match, TRBD1 (5 bases). Germline V gives CDR1 SNHLY, CDR2 FYNNEI. Deletions cut 7 bases from V and 3 bases from J, with 9 bases between. The CDR3 has 12 amino acids. Written as DNA, the CDR3 is TGTGCCAGCACGACAGAAGACTATGGCTACACCTTC. Protein sequence: CASTTEDYGYTF.

The chain joins TRBV4-2 to TRBJ1-2; the D is unclear. Trimming cost V 0 bases and J 8 bases, with 16 bases left between them. The CDR3 is made up of 15 amino acids. In germline, CDR1 is LGHNA, CDR2 YNFKEQ. CDR3 in amino acids: CASSQDRTDFWGYTF. DNA of the CDR3: TGTGCCAGCAGCCAAGACAGGACGGACTTCTGGGGCTACACCTTC.

V and J are TRBV18 and TRBJ1-5; D not certain. Trimming cost V 3 bases and J 5 bases, with 11 bases left between them. Germline lookup yields CDR1 KGHSH and CDR2 LQKENI. This CDR3 is built from 14 residues. DNA of the CDR3: TGTGCCAGCTCACCGCTCGGCAGCTATCAGCCCCAGCATTTT. Residues: CASSPLGSYQPQHF.

The rearrangement joins TRBV5-4 to TRBJ1-4, with 7 nucleotides matching TRBD1. Germline V CDR1 and CDR2: SGHNT, YYREEE (reference sequence). The V gene end was trimmed by 3 bases and the J gene end by 0 bases; junction bases not matched to a gene: 2. The CDR3 sequence is 15 residues long. The chain's CDR3 is CASSWGTATNEKLFF. DNA for the CDR3: TGTGCCAGCAGCTGGGGGACAGCAACTAATGAAAAACTGTTTTTT.

The chain recombines TRBV5-1 with TRBJ1-6; D uncertain. Germline CDR1 reads SGHRS; CDR2 reads YFSETQ. V gave up 0 bases and J gave up 7 bases, with 14 bases separating them. This CDR3 region has 16 residues. As DNA, the CDR3 is TGCGCCAGCAGCTTGGATTTCCGAGGGCGGAATTCACCCCTCCACTTT. It is translated as CASSLDFRGRNSPLHF.

This sequence joins TRBV5-1 and TRBJ2-7; 8 positions agree with TRBD1. The CDR3 has 15 residues. V lost 3 bases and J lost 5; bases outside the gene matches: 10. Germline V gives CDR1 SGHRS, CDR2 YFSETQ. CDR3 DNA: TGCGCCAGCAGCTCAACCGGGACAGGAGTTGACGAGCAGTACTTC. Encoded protein: CASSSTGTGVDEQYF.

The chain couples TRBV5-4 to TRBJ2-1, with D tentatively TRBD2 (6 bases). With 3 bases removed from V and 0 bases from J, the gap between germline ends came to 10 bases. This CDR3 is 15 amino acids long. The germline gives CDR1 SGHNT, CDR2 YYREEE (reference sequence). This chain's CDR3 is CASSWGESSYNEQFF. The DNA of the CDR3 is TGTGCCAGCAGCTGGGGGGAGAGCTCCTACAATGAGCAGTTCTTC.

This chain uses TRBV9 with TRBJ2-2; possible D gene TRBD2, 7 bases. V was clipped by 4 bases and J by 5 bases, with 12 bases between them. Germline CDR1 is SGDLS and CDR2 is YYNGEE. The CDR3 length is 14 residues. The CDR3 protein is CASSHREGTGELFF. In DNA form, the CDR3 reads TGTGCCAGCAGCCACAGGGAGGGAACCGGGGAGCTGTTTTTT.

The V call is TRBV6-1, the J call TRBJ2-3; 9 bases align to TRBD2. The CDR3 is 17 amino acids. Unmatched junction bases numbered 7, after V lost 0 bases and J lost 3 bases. The germline V gene has CDR1 MNHNS and CDR2 SASEGT. The CDR3 sequence: CASSEALAGGLTDTQYF. The CDR3 bases are TGTGCCAGCAGTGAAGCCCTCGCGGGGGGGCTTACAGATACGCAGTATTTT.

This rearrangement joins TRBV5-4 to TRBJ2-3, with 14 bases matching TRBD2. V shed 0 bases, J shed 3 bases, and the junction held 3 bases outside the gene matches. The germline CDR1 and CDR2 sequences are SGHNT and YYREEE (reference sequence). This CDR3 contains 17 residues. This CDR3 is CASSLAGTSGSTDTQYF. CDR3 nucleotides: TGTGCCAGCAGCTTGGCCGGGACTAGCGGGAGTACAGATACGCAGTATTTT.

This chain joins TRBV11-2 and TRBJ2-5, with D unresolved. There are 14 residues in the CDR3. Germline CDR1 SGHAT, CDR2 FQNNGV. V was pared by 5 bases and J by 2 bases, with 12 bases between. CDR3 nucleotides: TGTGCCAGCAGCACTTATACTCGGCAAGAGACCCAGTACTTC. Amino acids: CASSTYTRQETQYF.